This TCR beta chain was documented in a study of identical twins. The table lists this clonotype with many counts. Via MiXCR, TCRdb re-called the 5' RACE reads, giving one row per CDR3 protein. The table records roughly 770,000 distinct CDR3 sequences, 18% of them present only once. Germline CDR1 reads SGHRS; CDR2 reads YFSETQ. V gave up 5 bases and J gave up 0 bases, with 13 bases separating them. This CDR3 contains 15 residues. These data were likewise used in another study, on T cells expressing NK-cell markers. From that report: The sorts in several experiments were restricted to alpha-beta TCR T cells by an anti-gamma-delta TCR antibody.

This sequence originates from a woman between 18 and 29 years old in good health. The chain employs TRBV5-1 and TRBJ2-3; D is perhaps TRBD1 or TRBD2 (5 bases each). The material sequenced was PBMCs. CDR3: CASRVWGSSTDTQYF. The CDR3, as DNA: TGCGCCAGCAGAGTTTGGGGGTCTAGCACAGATACGCAGTATTTT.